A single sample gave rise to the 10 T cell receptor beta chains below, sequenced in a study of blood T cell repertoires in COVID-19. Produced via immunoSEQ multiplex PCR; TCRdb's table is partial and in-frame only. The table records approximately 150,000 clones, roughly 85% of them present only once. What was sequenced was PBMCs or T cells enriched from blood (not recorded which). The receptors derive from a woman between 70 and 85 years old in a cohort exposed to, infected with or recovered from COVID-19 (not recorded which).

Details on this clone: The same CDR3 can be traced to other DNA sequences in this sample. The rearrangement links TRBV5-1 to TRBJ2-1; possible D gene TRBD1, 5 bases. This CDR3 spans 14 amino acids. V lost 0 bases to trimming and J lost 3 bases, with 7 bases between them. Germline CDR1 is SGHRS and CDR2 is YFSETQ. This chain's CDR3 is CASSLGQGYNEQFF. The CDR3 DNA reads TGCGCCAGCAGCTTGGGTCAGGGCTACAATGAGCAGTTCTTC.

The gene calls are TRBV5-1 and TRBJ1-2; D call uncertain. Germline V gives CDR1 SGHRS, CDR2 YFSETQ. Trimming left V 2 bases short and J 5 bases short, with 10 bases between. The CDR3 loop spans 13 amino acids. Here the CDR3 reads CASSLRTGYGYTF. The CDR3 region has the DNA TGCGCCAGCAGCTTACGGACGGGATATGGCTACACCTTC.

This clone has just one count. The V and J genes are TRBV7-9 and TRBJ2-1, with 7 bases lining up with TRBD1. Per the germline V gene, CDR1 is SEHNR and CDR2 is FQNEAQ (reference sequence). The V segment lost 3 bases and the J segment 12 bases; nucleotides outside the gene matches: 17. The CDR3 length is 16 residues. The CDR3 bases are TGTGCCAGCAGCTTCGGAGTAGGGGGCGATAGGAACGGGCAGTTCTTC. Its protein product is CASSFGVGGDRNGQFF.

This clone was detected a few times. The chain combines TRBV4-1 with TRBJ1-2; D remains ambiguous. This CDR3 has 15 amino acids. The germline gives CDR1 MGHRA, CDR2 YSYEKL. Trimming left V 0 bases short and J 4 bases short, with 12 bases between. Here the CDR3 reads CASSQERGSGYGYTF. The CDR3 DNA sequence: TGCGCCAGCAGCCAAGAGCGGGGTTCAGGCTATGGCTACACCTTC.

CDR3 loop: CASRKTTGRGLFF. In nucleotides, the CDR3 is TGTGCCAGCAGGAAAACGACAGGCCGAGGACTGTTTTTT. The chain has TRBV6-5 and TRBJ1-4, with a possible D match to TRBD1 (6 bases). The ends were cut back, 6 bases at V and 13 bases at J, with 18 bases in the middle. Germline lookup yields CDR1 MNHEY and CDR2 SVGAGI. The CDR3 totals 13 residues.

The count of this clone is one. This chain's CDR3 is CASSLTPQGTDTQYF. CDR3 in DNA: TGTGCCAGCAGCTTAACGCCTCAGGGAACAGATACGCAGTATTTT. The chain recombines TRBV7-3 with TRBJ2-3; D may be TRBD1 (5 bases). Trimming took 0 bases from V and 3 from J, leaving 10 bases between them. CDR1 and CDR2 from the germline V gene are SGHTA and FQGTGA. This CDR3 has 15 amino acids.

The chain combines TRBV4-1 with TRBJ2-1, with D hard to call. Trimming cost V 4 bases and J 2 bases, with 15 bases left between them. CDR3 length equals 16 residues. CDR1 is MGHRA, CDR2 YSYEKL, per germline. CDR3 bases: TGCGCCAGCAGCCTACCCGGCGGCGGTACCTACAATGAGCAGTTCTTC. Protein sequence: CASSLPGGGTYNEQFF.

The gene calls are TRBV5-1 and TRBJ1-3; D not resolved. Trimming shortened V by 4 bases and J by 0 bases, and 8 bases separated the two germline ends. CDR1 is SGHRS and CDR2 is YFSETQ in the germline V gene. This CDR3 region has 14 residues. The CDR3 region has the DNA TGCGCCAGCAGCGCCGCTACCTCTGGAAACACCATATATTTT. Residues: CASSAATSGNTIYF.

This clone was detected once. The rearrangement uses TRBV5-8 and TRBJ2-1; 11 nucleotides line up with TRBD2. The CDR3 has 18 residues. With V trimmed by 0 bases and J by 0 bases, 5 bases remained unmatched. Germline loops: CDR1 SGHTS, CDR2 YDEGEE. The CDR3 is CASSLAGTSGSSYNEQFF. CDR3 nucleotides: TGTGCCAGCAGCTTGGCCGGGACTAGCGGCAGCTCCTACAATGAGCAGTTCTTC.

The rearrangement uses TRBV19 and TRBJ2-3, with D tentatively TRBD1 (6 bases). The CDR3 sequence is 17 residues long. Looked up from germline, CDR1 is LNHDA and CDR2 is SQIVND (reference sequence). V was shortened by 5 bases and J by 1 base, with 19 bases between the two germline ends. The CDR3 DNA reads as TGTGCCAGTAGTCCCCGGAACAGGGCTACTCGCACAGATACGCAGTATTTT. Translated, it gives CASSPRNRATRTDTQYF.